At least ten counts were recorded for the clone carrying this T cell receptor (beta chain). Its antigen remains unidentified. TCRdb reprocessed the 5' RACE reads with MiXCR, giving one entry per CDR3 protein. The sample includes around 690,000 distinct CDR3 sequences, 21% seen only once; the top ten take around 4.4%. This sample was taken from a study of identical twins. Only healthy Caucasians were included as donors. General study points: Findings came from cross-sectional statistics, without long-term follow-up of donors. Insertions were fewer in abundant cord blood beta clonotypes, whereas memory repertoires showed none of this pattern.

Trimming removed 5 bases from V and 3 bases from J, with 11 bases in between. This CDR3 has 13 amino acids. CDR1 DFQATT and CDR2 SNEGSKA come from the germline V gene (reference sequence). This sample also appeared in a second study, on T cells expressing NK-cell markers. That paper notes: It was sorted CD3+CD56+NKG2C+, CD3+CD56+NKG2C- and CD3+CD56-NKG2C+ T cells that supplied the TCR beta repertoires.

The J gene is TRBJ1-5, the V gene TRBV20-1; a possible D gene is TRBD1 (5 bases). The receptor was isolated from a woman aged 18-29 years in good health. Sequenced: PBMCs. The CDR3 spells CSAAGDSNQPQHF. CDR3 in DNA: TGCAGTGCTGCGGGGGATTCCAATCAGCCCCAGCATTTT.